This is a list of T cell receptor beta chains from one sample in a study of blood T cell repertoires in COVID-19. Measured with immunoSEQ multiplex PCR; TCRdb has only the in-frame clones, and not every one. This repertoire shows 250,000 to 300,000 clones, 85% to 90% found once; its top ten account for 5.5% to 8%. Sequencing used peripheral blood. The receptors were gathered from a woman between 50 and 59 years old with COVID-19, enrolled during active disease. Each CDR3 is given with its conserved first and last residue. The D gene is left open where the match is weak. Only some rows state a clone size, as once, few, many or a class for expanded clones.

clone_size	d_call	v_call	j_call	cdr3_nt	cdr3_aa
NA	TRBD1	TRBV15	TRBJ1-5	TGTGCCGGGGGGACAGGGGGCAATCAGCCCCAGCATTTT	CAGGTGGNQPQHF
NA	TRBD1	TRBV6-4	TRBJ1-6	TGTGCCAGCAGTGCCCTCGGACAGGGGGCCCATTCACCCCTCCACTTT	CASSALGQGAHSPLHF
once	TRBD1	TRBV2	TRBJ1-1	TGTGCCAGCAGTCCCGGACAGGCAAGGAACACTGAAGCTTTCTTT	CASSPGQARNTEAFF
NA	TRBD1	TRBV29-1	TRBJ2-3	TGCAGCGTTGAGGCATGGGAGTCTCGCAGGGGGACATCCACAGATACGCAGTATTTT	CSVEAWESRRGTSTDTQYF
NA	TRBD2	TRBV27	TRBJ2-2	TGTGCCAGCAGTTTTAGCGGGCCGAACACCGGGGAGCTGTTTTTT	CASSFSGPNTGELFF
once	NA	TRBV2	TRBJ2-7	TGTGCCAGCACTATGAGGGGGAGCTCCTACGAGCAGTACTTC	CASTMRGSSYEQYF
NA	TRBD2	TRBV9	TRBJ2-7	TGTGCCAGCAGCATAAGCGGGAACGAGTACGAGCAGTACTTC	CASSISGNEYEQYF
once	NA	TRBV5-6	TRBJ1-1	TGTGCCAGCAGCTCCCTACAGCTGAACACTGAAGCTTTCTTT	CASSSLQLNTEAFF
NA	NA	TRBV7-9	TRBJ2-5	TGTGCCAGCAGCTCCGTCGGGGAGACCCAGTACTTC	CASSSVGETQYF
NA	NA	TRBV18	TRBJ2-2	TGTGCCAGCTCAGACTGGCGGACCGGGGAGCTGTTTTTT	CASSDWRTGELFF
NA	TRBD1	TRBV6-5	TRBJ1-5	TGTGCCAGCAGAGGAGACAGGGTCATGGGGCCCCAGCATTTT	CASRGDRVMGPQHF